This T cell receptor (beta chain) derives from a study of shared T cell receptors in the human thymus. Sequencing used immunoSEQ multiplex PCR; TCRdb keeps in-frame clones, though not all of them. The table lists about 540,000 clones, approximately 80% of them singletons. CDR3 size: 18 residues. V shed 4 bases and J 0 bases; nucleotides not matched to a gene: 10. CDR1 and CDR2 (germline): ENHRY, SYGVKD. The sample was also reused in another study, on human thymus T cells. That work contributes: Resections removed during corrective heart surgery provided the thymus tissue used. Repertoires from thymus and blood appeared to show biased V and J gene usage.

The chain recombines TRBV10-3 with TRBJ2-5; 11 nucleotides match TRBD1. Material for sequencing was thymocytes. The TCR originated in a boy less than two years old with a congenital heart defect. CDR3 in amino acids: CAISARDRGLRYQETQYF. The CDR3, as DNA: TGTGCCATCAGTGCACGGGACAGGGGGTTGAGGTACCAAGAGACCCAGTACTTC.